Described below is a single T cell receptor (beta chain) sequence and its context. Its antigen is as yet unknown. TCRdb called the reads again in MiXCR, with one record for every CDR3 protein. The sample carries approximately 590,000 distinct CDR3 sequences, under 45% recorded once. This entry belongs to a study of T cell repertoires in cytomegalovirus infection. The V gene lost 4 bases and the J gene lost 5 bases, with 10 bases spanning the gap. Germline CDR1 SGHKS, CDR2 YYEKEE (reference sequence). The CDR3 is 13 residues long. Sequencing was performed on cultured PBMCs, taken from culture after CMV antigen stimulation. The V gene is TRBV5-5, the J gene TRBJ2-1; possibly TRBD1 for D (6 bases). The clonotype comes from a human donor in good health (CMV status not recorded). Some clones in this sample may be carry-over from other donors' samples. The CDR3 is CASSPDSHNEQFF. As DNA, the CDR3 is TGTGCCAGCAGCCCGGACAGTCACAATGAGCAGTTCTTC.